This T cell receptor (beta chain) is from a study of control samples from healthy donors and cancer patients. The protocol was immunoSEQ multiplex PCR, while the TCRdb copy is restricted to in-frame clones and leaves out a portion. The data contain 70,000 to 75,000 clones, more than 75% of them seen just once; the ten biggest clones take up under 5%. The germline V gene has CDR1 SGHNT and CDR2 YENEEA. The CDR3 covers 15 residues. The V and J ends lost 1 base and 2 bases respectively, with 10 bases between them. This chain uses TRBV11-3 with TRBJ2-3; D may match TRBD1 or TRBD2 (5 bases each). This receptor was obtained from a woman between 45 and 60 years old in good health. The specimen was blood. The CDR3 region has the DNA TGTGCCAGCAGCTTAGGGGACGGGACCACAGATACGCAGTATTTT. Protein: CASSLGDGTTDTQYF.